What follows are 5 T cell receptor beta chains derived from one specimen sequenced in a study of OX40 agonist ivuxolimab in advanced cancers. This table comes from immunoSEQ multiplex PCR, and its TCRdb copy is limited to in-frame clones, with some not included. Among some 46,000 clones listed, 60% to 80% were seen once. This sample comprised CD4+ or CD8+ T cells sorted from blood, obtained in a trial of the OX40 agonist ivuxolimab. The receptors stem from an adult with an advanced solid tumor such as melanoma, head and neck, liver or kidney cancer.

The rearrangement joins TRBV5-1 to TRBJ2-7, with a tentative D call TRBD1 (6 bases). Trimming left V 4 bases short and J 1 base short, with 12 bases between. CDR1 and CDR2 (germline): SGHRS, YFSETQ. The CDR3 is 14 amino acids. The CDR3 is CASSPQGPSYEQYF. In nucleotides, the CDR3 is TGCGCCAGCAGCCCACAGGGTCCGTCCTACGAGCAGTACTTC.

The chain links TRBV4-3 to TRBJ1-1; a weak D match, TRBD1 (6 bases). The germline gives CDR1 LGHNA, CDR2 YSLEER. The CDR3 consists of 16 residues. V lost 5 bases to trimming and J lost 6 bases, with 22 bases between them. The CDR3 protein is CASSALGGGLDAEAFF. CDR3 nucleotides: TGCGCCAGCAGCGCCCTCGGGGGGGGGCTTGACGCTGAAGCTTTCTTT.

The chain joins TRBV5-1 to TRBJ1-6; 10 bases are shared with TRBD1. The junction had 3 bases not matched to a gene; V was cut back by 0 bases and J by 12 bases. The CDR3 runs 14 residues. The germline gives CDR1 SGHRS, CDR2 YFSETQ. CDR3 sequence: CASSLGQGAVPLHF. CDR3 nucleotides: TGCGCCAGCAGCTTGGGACAGGGGGCGGTACCCCTCCACTTT.

CDR3 sequence: CSVVADDGPYEQYF. The DNA for the CDR3 is TGCAGCGTTGTAGCGGATGATGGCCCCTACGAGCAGTACTTC. The genes are TRBV29-1 and TRBJ2-7; D perhaps matches TRBD2 (6 bases). V was pared by 4 bases and J by 2 bases, with 15 bases between. This CDR3 is 14 amino acids long. Germline CDR1 and CDR2: SQVTM and ANQGSEA.

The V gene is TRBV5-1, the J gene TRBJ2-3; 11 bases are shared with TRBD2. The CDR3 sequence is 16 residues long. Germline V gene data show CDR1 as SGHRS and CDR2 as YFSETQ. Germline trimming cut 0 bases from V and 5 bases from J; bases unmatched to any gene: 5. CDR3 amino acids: CASSLATSGSGDTQYF. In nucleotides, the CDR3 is TGCGCCAGCAGCTTGGCCACTAGCGGGAGTGGAGATACGCAGTATTTT.